This TCR beta chain was observed in a study of CXCR3-negative and CXCR3-positive naive CD8 T cells. The TRB cDNA libraries were prepared by 5' RACE with UMI labels. Reanalyzing the 5' RACE reads, TCRdb keeps one entry per CDR3 protein, without DNA. This repertoire includes about 50,000 distinct CDR3 sequences. A remark on this clonotype: The antigen is undetermined.

The CDR3 consists of 14 residues. The study, taken as a whole, reports: Memory CD8+ T cell repertoires were far less diverse than both naive subsets. CXCR3-positive naive cells carried more hydrophobic TRB CDR3s than CXCR3-negative naive cells did. Naive cells that were CXCR3-negative or CXCR3-positive used TRBV-TRBJ genes alike, while memory cells diverged.

The chain is built from TRBV12-3 or TRBV12-4 and TRBJ2-7; there is no DNA to check the TCRdb D call of TRBD1. The sequenced sample consisted of naive CXCR3+ CD8+ T cells from blood. Subset defined: CD45RO-CCR7+CD27+CD95- naive CD8+ T cells expressing CXCR3 (TNR3+). This TCR was sampled from a human donor in good health. Some clones in this sample may be carry-over from other donors' samples. The CDR3 loop is CASSHRDRGHEQYF.